One and the same sample provided the 22 T cell receptor beta chains below, sequenced in a study of blood T cell repertoires in COVID-19. The method was immunoSEQ multiplex PCR; TCRdb's version includes in-frame clones alone and lacks a portion of them. Of about 160,000 clones in the sample, roughly 81% were seen once. Sequencing was carried out using peripheral blood. All receptors derive from a man between 40 and 49 years old with acute or convalescent COVID-19.

The J gene is TRBJ2-7, the V gene TRBV12-5; D perhaps matches TRBD2 (5 bases). V gave up 2 bases and J gave up 2 bases, with 7 bases separating them. Looked up from germline, CDR1 is LGHNT and CDR2 is FRNRAP. This CDR3 has 13 residues. The CDR3 DNA is TGTGCTAGTGGTTTGTGGCGGGCCTACGAGCAGTACTTC. Translated, it gives CASGLWRAYEQYF.

The rearrangement links TRBV7-8 to TRBJ1-3; D gene ambiguous. Germline V lookup: CDR1 SGHVS, CDR2 FQNEAQ. With 1 base removed from V and 4 bases from J, the gap between germline ends came to 11 bases. The CDR3 extends over 15 amino acids. The CDR3 DNA reads TGTGCCAGCAGCTTAGAAAGCGGGAGAGGAAACACCATATATTTT. Protein product: CASSLESGRGNTIYF. The entire variable domain, with the rest obtained from reference TRBV7-8 and TRBJ1-3, is as follows: GAGVSQSPRYKVAKRGQDVALRCDPISGHVSLFWYQQALGQGPEFLTYFQNEAQLDKSGLPSDRFFAERPEGSVSTLKIQRTQQEDSAVYLCASSLESGRGNTIYFGEGSWLTVV.

The V call is TRBV18, the J call TRBJ1-2; no firm D call. Germline V lookup: CDR1 KGHSH, CDR2 LQKENI. The CDR3 has 14 residues. Trimming removed 3 bases from V and 4 bases from J, with 12 bases in between. The CDR3, as DNA: TGTGCCAGCTCACCGGACGAGGGTGGCTATGGCTACACCTTC. Its protein product is CASSPDEGGYGYTF.

This sequence joins TRBV6-2 or TRBV6-3 and TRBJ2-2, with TRBD2 identical over 10 bases. Germline CDR1 MNHEY, CDR2 SVGEGT. With V trimmed by 5 bases and J by 5 bases, 20 bases remained unmatched. This CDR3 is built from 20 residues. CDR3 in amino acids: CASSALFSRSAGLATGELFF. The DNA for the CDR3 is TGTGCCAGCAGTGCATTATTCTCCCGATCGGCGGGACTAGCGACCGGGGAGCTGTTTTTT.

The genes are TRBV5-1 and TRBJ2-7, with D possibly TRBD1 on 6 matching bases. The CDR3 has 14 amino acids. The germline V and J ends were trimmed by 4 bases and 3 bases, with 14 bases remaining between them. CDR1 and CDR2 (germline): SGHRS, YFSETQ. The CDR3 loop is CASSPETGGYEQYF. CDR3 nucleotides: TGCGCCAGCAGCCCCGAGACAGGCGGCTACGAGCAGTACTTC. Drawing the rest from reference TRBV5-1 and TRBJ2-7, the complete variable domain is KAGVTQTPRYLIKTRGQQVTLSCSPISGHRSVSWYQQTPGQGLQFLFEYFSETQRNKGNFPGRFSGRQFSNSRSEMNVSTLELGDSALYLCASSPETGGYEQYFGPGTRLTVT.

This clone was observed a handful of times. The V and J genes are TRBV18 and TRBJ2-5; TRBD1 is a possible D gene (5 bases). The germline CDR1 and CDR2 sequences are KGHSH and LQKENI. The V end was cut by 0 bases, the J end by 5 bases, with 13 bases between. The CDR3 has 15 residues. CDR3 DNA: TGTGCCAGCTCACCACCGAGTCCAGGGCAGGAGACCCAGTACTTC. Its translation: CASSPPSPGQETQYF.

This chain links TRBV5-5 with TRBJ2-7; weak D call: TRBD1 (6 bases). The germline V gene encodes CDR1 SGHKS and CDR2 YYEKEE (reference sequence). V dropped 4 bases and J dropped 2 bases, with 16 bases sitting between them. The CDR3 is 15 amino acids. The CDR3 spells CASSRKQGTPYEQYF. The DNA of the CDR3 is TGTGCCAGCAGCCGGAAACAGGGAACCCCCTACGAGCAGTACTTC.

The chain couples TRBV4-3 to TRBJ2-2; tentatively, D is TRBD2 (5 bases). The germline CDR1 and CDR2 sequences are LGHNA and YSLEER. The V end was cut by 0 bases, the J end by 7 bases, with 12 bases between. The CDR3 sequence is 15 residues long. This chain's CDR3 is CASSQEAASRGELFF. The DNA of the CDR3 is TGCGCCAGCAGCCAAGAAGCGGCGAGCCGCGGGGAGCTGTTTTTT.

This chain uses TRBV19 with TRBJ1-3, with D possibly TRBD1 on 6 matching bases. The germline V gene has CDR1 LNHDA and CDR2 SQIVND (reference sequence). The V gene lost 3 bases and the J gene lost 2 bases, with 14 bases spanning the gap. The CDR3 contains 16 residues. The CDR3 protein is CASSMTTGFTGNTIYF. In nucleotides, the CDR3 is TGTGCCAGTAGTATGACGACAGGATTCACTGGAAACACCATATATTTT.

The rearrangement links TRBV28 to TRBJ2-1, with D possibly TRBD1 on 5 matching bases. The germline V gene has CDR1 MDHEN and CDR2 SYDVKM. Trimming removed 6 bases from V and 5 bases from J, with 11 bases in between. This CDR3 contains 13 residues. CDR3 DNA: TGTGCCAGCAGGTCCGACAGAAACAATGAGCAGTTCTTC. It encodes CASRSDRNNEQFF. Filled out from reference TRBV28 and TRBJ2-1, the complete variable domain reads DVKVTQSSRYLVKRTGEKVFLECVQDMDHENMFWYRQDPGLGLRLIYFSYDVKMKEKGDIPEGYSVSREKKERFSLILESASTNQTSMYLCASRSDRNNEQFFGPGTRLTVL.

V and J are TRBV3-1 (or the pseudogene TRBV3-2) and TRBJ2-1, with 7 bases aligning to TRBD2. The CDR3 totals 16 residues. CDR1 and CDR2 from the germline V gene are LGHDT and YNNKEL (reference sequence). Trimming at V came to 1 base and at J to 4 bases, leaving 7 bases not matched to a gene. The CDR3 reads CASSQGGGLNYNEQFF. For the CDR3, the DNA is TGTGCCAGCAGCCAAGGGGGGGGTTTGAATTACAATGAGCAGTTCTTC.

The chain is built from TRBV5-3 and TRBJ2-7, with 7 bases matching TRBD2. TRBV5-3 is treated as an ORF (open reading frame) with a function not yet certain. V shed 2 bases, J shed 3 bases, and the junction held 8 bases outside the gene matches. This CDR3 comprises 15 residues. CDR3 sequence (DNA): TGTGCCAGAAGCTTAAACCCCGGGGGGAGCTACGAGCAGTACTTC. It specifies CARSLNPGGSYEQYF.

This clone appeared a few times. The chain uses TRBV2 and TRBJ2-1; TRBD1 matches at 8 bases. The length of the CDR3 is 12 residues. The junction had 3 bases not matched to a gene; V was cut back by 6 bases and J by 8 bases. Germline assignment: CDR1 SNHLY and CDR2 FYNNEI. The CDR3 region has the DNA TGTGCCAGCAGATCAGGGGGCCATGAGCAGTTCTTC. It encodes CASRSGGHEQFF.

The J gene is TRBJ2-1, the V gene TRBV30; TRBD1 matches at 9 bases. CDR3 length: 15 amino acids. Germline V lookup: CDR1 GTSNPN, CDR2 SVGIG (reference sequence). Trimming took 0 bases from V and 5 from J; bases not matched to a gene: 5. The DNA for the CDR3 is TGTGCCTGGAGTGTACGGGACAGGGTTCACAATGAGCAGTTCTTC. It translates to CAWSVRDRVHNEQFF.

This rearrangement joins TRBV14 to TRBJ2-1; the match to TRBD2 covers 15 bases. Germline V gives CDR1 SGHDN, CDR2 FVKESK. V gave up 4 bases and J gave up 9 bases; unmatched junction bases: 10. This CDR3 comprises 17 residues. The CDR3 region has the DNA TGTGCCAGCAGCCCAAGAGGGACTAGCGGGGGGTTTACTGAGCAGTTCTTC. It encodes CASSPRGTSGGFTEQFF.

J is TRBJ2-7 and V is TRBV10-3; D uncertain. The CDR3 loop spans 13 amino acids. With 8 bases removed from V and 0 bases from J, the gap between germline ends came to 11 bases. Looked up from germline, CDR1 is ENHRY and CDR2 is SYGVKD. The DNA for the CDR3 is TGTGCCATCGGTCCAGGTTCCTCCTACGAGCAGTACTTC. Its translation: CAIGPGSSYEQYF.

The chain joins TRBV6-4 to TRBJ2-1, with D possibly matching TRBD1 (6 bases). CDR3 length: 13 residues. The ends were cut back, 3 bases at V and 15 bases at J, with 18 bases in the middle. Germline lookup yields CDR1 MRHNA and CDR2 SNTAGT. CDR3 bases: TGTGCCAGCAGTGATGGAACAGGGTCCCGGCGGTTCTTC. It yields the protein CASSDGTGSRRFF.

The chain employs TRBV7-2 and TRBJ2-3, with TRBD2 matching 12 bases. V lost 6 bases, J lost 4 bases, and 5 bases stayed unmatched. The CDR3 sequence is 15 residues long. Germline loops: CDR1 SGHTA, CDR2 FQGNSA. This CDR3 is CASSPSGGAADTQYF. CDR3 sequence (DNA): TGTGCCAGCAGTCCTAGCGGGGGGGCCGCAGATACGCAGTATTTT.

V usage is TRBV18 and J usage is TRBJ2-3, with 16 positions matching TRBD2. The V gene end was trimmed by 3 bases and the J gene end by 6 bases; junction bases not matched to a gene: 6. Germline V lookup: CDR1 KGHSH, CDR2 LQKENI. The CDR3 consists of 17 residues. CDR3 DNA: TGTGCCAGCTCACCCGGGACTAGCGGGGGGGCCCTGGATACGCAGTATTTT. This gives the protein CASSPGTSGGALDTQYF.

The rearrangement links TRBV12-3 or TRBV12-4 to TRBJ2-1; D is undetermined. The V and J ends lost 9 bases and 0 bases respectively, with 9 bases between them. The CDR3 spans 13 residues. CDR3: CASCKSSYNEQFF. In DNA form, the CDR3 reads TGTGCCAGTTGTAAGAGCTCCTACAATGAGCAGTTCTTC.

The V and J genes are TRBV29-1 and TRBJ2-1, with 8 bases that match TRBD1. Looked up from germline, CDR1 is SQVTM and CDR2 is ANQGSEA. The trim removed 4 bases at V and 9 bases at J, leaving 20 bases unmatched. CDR3 length: 17 residues. CDR3 residues: CSVGPPYDRGLMGEQFF. CDR3 sequence (DNA): TGCAGCGTTGGACCTCCGTACGACAGGGGTCTAATGGGTGAGCAGTTCTTC.

This clone has only one observation. The genes are TRBV6-1 and TRBJ1-5, with TRBD1 matching over 8 bases. CDR1 MNHNS and CDR2 SASEGT come from the germline V gene. The CDR3 loop spans 17 amino acids. Trimming removed 2 bases from V and 2 bases from J; junction bases left unmatched: 8. The CDR3 here is CASSERGRGLGNQPQHF. The DNA of the CDR3 is TGTGCCAGCAGTGAACGTGGCAGGGGGCTTGGCAATCAGCCCCAGCATTTT.